The 17 T cell receptor beta chains below come from one sample, sequenced in a study of cytomegalovirus exposure and HLA in healthy donors. A multiplex PCR was run with 60 Vbeta primers and 13 Jbeta primers. Sequencing used immunoSEQ multiplex PCR; TCRdb keeps in-frame clones, though not all of them. The sample records about 190,000 clones, 60% to 80% being singletons. Sequencing was carried out using PBMCs. These receptors were collected from a woman in her 30s in good health and CMV-seropositive.

Remarks on this clone: Germline and junction disagree at one end, which may indicate a read error. V is TRBV5-4 and J is TRBJ2-1; 9 nucleotides match TRBD2. This CDR3 has 15 residues. CDR1 is SGHNT and CDR2 is YYREEE in the germline V gene (reference sequence). CDR3: CASSGPGLAYKEQFF. CDR3 nucleotides: TGTGCCAGCAGCGGCCCGGGACTAGCCTACAAGGAGCAGTTCTTC.

DNA for the CDR3: TGTGCCAGCAGCGCCACTAGCGGGTCTTGGAATGAGCAGTTCTTC. Amino acid sequence: CASSATSGSWNEQFF. This chain connects TRBV7-2 to TRBJ2-1; 9 positions agree with TRBD2. Trimming at V came to 5 bases and at J to 7 bases, leaving 9 bases not matched to a gene. CDR3 length equals 15 residues. Germline V lookup: CDR1 SGHTA, CDR2 FQGNSA.

In DNA form, the CDR3 reads TGTGCCAGCAGCTTAAACCTAGGGGCCGATACGCAGTATTTT. Its translation: CASSLNLGADTQYF. This chain uses TRBV7-6 with TRBJ2-3, with D possibly being TRBD1 (5 bases). Trimming took off 2 bases at V and 6 bases at J, with 12 bases between the two ends. Germline V CDR1 and CDR2: SGHVS, FNYEAQ. The CDR3 is made up of 14 amino acids.

The rearrangement uses TRBV5-1 and TRBJ1-6, with 7 bases lining up with TRBD1. CDR3 length: 15 amino acids. After removal of 4 bases from V and 8 bases from J, the junction contained 9 bases not matched to a gene. The V gene's germline CDR1 is SGHRS and CDR2 YFSETQ. The CDR3 loop is CASSAGQVGDSPLHF. The CDR3 DNA reads as TGCGCCAGCAGCGCCGGACAGGTGGGGGATTCACCCCTCCACTTT.

The chain carries TRBV4-1 and TRBJ1-2; 9 positions match TRBD1. CDR3 length: 16 amino acids. The V gene's germline CDR1 is MGHRA and CDR2 YSYEKL. The trim removed 1 base at V and 4 bases at J, leaving 7 bases unmatched. The CDR3 is CASSQGLTGGGYGYTF. CDR3 nucleotide sequence: TGCGCCAGCAGCCAAGGCCTAACAGGGGGCGGCTATGGCTACACCTTC.

This chain connects TRBV18 to TRBJ2-1; 10 bases map to TRBD1. Unmatched junction bases numbered 6, after V lost 6 bases and J lost 7 bases. This CDR3 has 14 amino acids. The germline V gene has CDR1 KGHSH and CDR2 LQKENI. The CDR3 DNA follows: TGTGCCAGCTCCCCTGGGACAGGGGTGAATGAGCAGTTCTTC. Amino acids: CASSPGTGVNEQFF.

This clone was seen once. The chain employs TRBV2 and TRBJ2-5; TRBD2 agrees at 8 bases. With 7 bases clipped from V and 2 bases from J, the junction kept 12 bases outside the gene matches. From germline, CDR1 is SNHLY and CDR2 FYNNEI. There are 16 residues in the CDR3. CDR3 bases: TGTGCCAGCATTGCCGGGGTAGCGGGGCCTCAAGAGACCCAGTACTTC. Amino acids: CASIAGVAGPQETQYF.

The genes are TRBV7-3 and TRBJ2-3; 11 bases are a match to TRBD2. The length of the CDR3 is 16 residues. Germline-derived CDR1 and CDR2 are SGHTA and FQGTGA. With 5 bases clipped from V and 4 bases from J, the junction kept 8 bases outside the gene matches. The CDR3 spells CASSIGTSGSSDTQYF. CDR3 DNA sequence: TGTGCCAGCAGCATAGGGACTAGCGGTAGCTCAGATACGCAGTATTTT.

V is TRBV28 and J is TRBJ1-1; D is undetermined. Per germline, CDR1 MDHEN and CDR2 SYDVKM. The CDR3 has 18 residues. V lost 2 bases to trimming and J lost 0 bases, with 19 bases between them. The CDR3 sequence is CASSLGLVRRGMNTEAFF. DNA for the CDR3: TGTGCCAGCAGTTTAGGGTTGGTGAGGCGAGGGATGAACACTGAAGCTTTCTTT.

There are a few counts of this clone. V gene TRBV7-2 combines with J gene TRBJ2-7; 9 nucleotides match TRBD2. This CDR3 is built from 15 residues. Trimming removed 5 bases from V and 7 bases from J; junction bases left unmatched: 12. CDR1 SGHTA and CDR2 FQGNSA come from the germline V gene. CDR3 bases: TGTGCCAGCAGCCTCGGGAGGGCGGGGGGGCAGGAGCAGTACTTC. This codes for CASSLGRAGGQEQYF. The complete variable domain, with remaining parts taken from reference TRBV7-2 and TRBJ2-7, reads GAGVSQSPSNKVTEKGKDVELRCDPISGHTALYWYRQSLGQGLEFLIYFQGNSAPDKSGLPSDRFSAERTGGSVSTLTIQRTQQEDSAVYLCASSLGRAGGQEQYFGPGTRLTVT.

The chain carries TRBV5-4 and TRBJ2-2, with 7 bases aligning to TRBD1. This CDR3 comprises 17 residues. The J segment lost 3 bases and the V segment lost 0 bases, leaving 8 bases of the junction unmatched. Germline V CDR1 and CDR2: SGHNT, YYREEE (reference sequence). The CDR3 loop is CASSLGSTGDYTGELFF. The CDR3 nucleotides read TGTGCCAGCAGCTTGGGTTCCACAGGGGATTACACCGGGGAGCTGTTTTTT.

This chain uses TRBV27 with TRBJ1-6, with D maybe TRBD1 (5 bases). V lost 2 bases, J lost 3 bases, and 14 bases lay in between. The CDR3 has 17 residues. Per the germline V gene, CDR1 is MNHEY and CDR2 is SMNVEV (reference sequence). The CDR3 bases are TGTGCCAGCAGTTTAAATCCTCCGGACAACTATAATTCACCCCTCCACTTT. It translates to CASSLNPPDNYNSPLHF.

This chain connects TRBV19 to TRBJ1-3; maybe TRBD1 (5 bases). Germline values: CDR1 LNHDA, CDR2 SQIVND (reference sequence). This CDR3 has 12 amino acids. Trimming pared 10 bases from V and 2 bases from J, leaving 9 bases between. In DNA, the CDR3 is TGTGCCACCCAAGGGGCTGGAAACACCATATATTTT. Translating it yields CATQGAGNTIYF.

V usage is TRBV5-1 and J usage is TRBJ2-3; 7 positions agree with TRBD2. V gave up 2 bases and J gave up 3 bases; unmatched junction bases: 3. CDR1 is SGHRS, CDR2 YFSETQ, per germline. The CDR3 sequence is 14 residues long. As DNA, the CDR3 is TGCGCCAGCAGCTTCGACGGGAGGACAGATACGCAGTATTTT. Its translation: CASSFDGRTDTQYF.

The gene calls are TRBV5-1 and TRBJ1-1; TRBD1 is a possible D gene (5 bases). The CDR3 runs to 15 residues. CDR1 is SGHRS, CDR2 YFSETQ, per germline. The V end lost 3 bases, the J end lost 5 bases, and 17 bases lay between the germline ends. The CDR3 protein is CASSWGGRAGTEAFF. CDR3 nucleotide sequence: TGCGCCAGCAGCTGGGGGGGGAGGGCTGGGACTGAAGCTTTCTTT.

The genes are TRBV30 and TRBJ1-5, with TRBD1 matching 10 bases. The ends lost 5 bases at V and 7 bases at J; junction bases unmatched: 14. Per germline, CDR1 GTSNPN and CDR2 SVGIG (reference sequence). This CDR3 region has 16 residues. The CDR3 protein is CAWRSTGTGVHQPQHF. As DNA, the CDR3 is TGTGCCTGGCGGTCAACCGGGACAGGGGTTCACCAGCCCCAGCATTTT.

This clone was seen just once. The V gene is TRBV6-5, the J gene TRBJ2-1; 8 bases align to TRBD1. The CDR3 contains 16 residues. With 0 bases clipped from V and 6 bases from J, the junction kept 7 bases outside the gene matches. Germline V gives CDR1 MNHEY, CDR2 SVGAGI. The chain's CDR3 is CASSYSRTGPCNEQFF. CDR3 sequence (DNA): TGTGCCAGCAGTTACTCTCGGACAGGGCCCTGCAATGAGCAGTTCTTC.